This entry lists 4 T cell receptor beta chains sequenced from one sample in a study of PD-L1 blockade in urothelial cancer. TCRdb's table, derived via immunoSEQ multiplex PCR, lists solely in-frame clones and lacks some. The sample has 100,000 to 150,000 clones, 86% seen once. Time point specified: peripheral blood 6 weeks after treatment start. The material sequenced was PBMCs, taken around atezolizumab (anti-PD-L1) treatment. The receptors here all came from a man aged 45 to 65 with urothelial cancer.

This clone was counted a few times. The genes are TRBV6-5 and TRBJ1-5, with no clear D. With 0 bases removed from V and 2 bases from J, the gap between germline ends came to 8 bases. The length of the CDR3 is 15 residues. Per the germline V gene, CDR1 is MNHEY and CDR2 is SVGAGI. For the CDR3, the DNA is TGTGCCAGCAGTTACTCGAGTGGTGGCAATCAGCCCCAGCATTTT. The encoded protein is CASSYSSGGNQPQHF.

This clone appeared a few times. The rearrangement uses TRBV7-8 and TRBJ2-2; a possible D gene is TRBD1 (5 bases). CDR3 length equals 14 residues. Germline values: CDR1 SGHVS, CDR2 FQNEAQ. Trimming pared 0 bases from V and 5 bases from J, leaving 7 bases between. CDR3 loop: CASSLAAGTGELFF. The CDR3 coding sequence is TGTGCCAGCAGCTTAGCGGCAGGGACCGGGGAGCTGTTTTTT.

This clone was picked up one time. V gene TRBV2 combines with J gene TRBJ1-4; a weak D match, TRBD1 (5 bases). The CDR3 is 16 amino acids. The V gene lost 4 bases and the J gene lost 8 bases, with 20 bases spanning the gap. The V gene's germline CDR1 is SNHLY and CDR2 FYNNEI. In nucleotides, the CDR3 is TGTGCCAGCAGTGTTCCAACAGGCCCTCCCGGGGAAAAACTGTTTTTT. Protein: CASSVPTGPPGEKLFF. The complete variable domain, with remaining parts taken from reference TRBV2 and TRBJ1-4, reads EPEVTQTPSHQVTQMGQEVILRCVPISNHLYFYWYRQILGQKVEFLVSFYNNEISEKSEIFDDQFSVERPDGSNFTLKIRSTKLEDSAMYFCASSVPTGPPGEKLFFGSGTQLSVL.

The V gene is TRBV28, the J gene TRBJ2-1; 9 bases match TRBD2. In germline, CDR1 is MDHEN, CDR2 SYDVKM. V lost 5 bases to trimming and J lost 2 bases; unmatched junction nucleotides: 7. The CDR3 loop spans 16 amino acids. The CDR3 bases are TGTGCCAGCAGTCCATTAGCGGGGGAGGCCTACAATGAGCAGTTCTTC. It encodes CASSPLAGEAYNEQFF.